The next 12 T cell receptor beta chains were all read from a single sample in a study of blood T cell repertoires in COVID-19. Produced via immunoSEQ multiplex PCR; TCRdb's table is partial and in-frame only. This sample yields roughly 210,000 clones, of which 80% to 85% are seen a single time; roughly a tenth belongs to the top ten. Sequencing was carried out using peripheral blood. The receptors originated from a woman of 80 years or more with COVID-19, enrolled during active disease.

The rearrangement joins TRBV3-1 (or the pseudogene TRBV3-2) to TRBJ1-2; no clear D. The V end lost 2 bases, the J end lost 8 bases, and 12 bases lay between the germline ends. Germline V gives CDR1 LGHDT, CDR2 YNNKEL (reference sequence). The CDR3 runs 13 residues. CDR3: CASSQLEREGYTF. In DNA, the CDR3 is TGTGCCAGCAGCCAACTGGAGAGGGAGGGCTACACCTTC.

The rearrangement uses TRBV4-2 and TRBJ2-1; 11 bases are a match to TRBD2. The CDR3 is 18 amino acids. CDR1 and CDR2 from the germline V gene are LGHNA and YNFKEQ. V trimming: 1 base; J trimming: 3 bases; junction bases outside the gene matches: 8. The CDR3 region has the DNA TGTGCCAGCAGCCAAGCAGGTACTAGCGGGGGATTCTACAATGAGCAGTTCTTC. It specifies CASSQAGTSGGFYNEQFF.

This clone was observed once. The CDR3 sequence is CATSAGGQGTTEAFF. The CDR3 nucleotides are TGTGCCACCAGTGCCGGTGGACAGGGTACCACTGAAGCTTTCTTT. V gene TRBV24-1 combines with J gene TRBJ1-1, with 8 bases matching TRBD1. The V gene's germline CDR1 is KGHDR and CDR2 SFDVKD. The CDR3 is 15 residues long. V lost 5 bases and J lost 4; bases outside the gene matches: 8.

This clone was recorded a few times. The chain links TRBV19 to TRBJ1-5; D unclear. CDR3 length equals 13 residues. The germline V and J ends were trimmed by 9 bases and 4 bases, with 13 bases remaining between them. Germline CDR1 LNHDA, CDR2 SQIVND (reference sequence). CDR3 residues: CASQHAGNQPQHF. The CDR3 DNA is TGTGCCAGCCAACATGCGGGGAATCAGCCCCAGCATTTT. The full variable domain, in which reference TRBV19 and TRBJ1-5 provide the parts outside the CDR3, is DGGITQSPKYLFRKEGQNVTLSCEQNLNHDAMYWYRQDPGQGLRLIYYSQIVNDFQKGDIAEGYSVSREKKESFPLTVTSAQKNPTAFYLCASQHAGNQPQHFGDGTRLSIL.

This chain connects TRBV28 to TRBJ1-2, with a possible D match to TRBD1 (6 bases). Per germline, CDR1 MDHEN and CDR2 SYDVKM. This CDR3 has 13 amino acids. Trimming took 6 bases from V and 2 from J, leaving 10 bases between them. CDR3 loop: CASRYRANYGYTF. CDR3 nucleotides: TGTGCCAGCAGATACAGGGCCAACTATGGCTACACCTTC.

The rearrangement links TRBV28 to TRBJ1-1, with D maybe TRBD1 (6 bases). V lost 5 bases to trimming and J lost 4 bases, with 14 bases between them. This CDR3 contains 14 residues. CDR1 and CDR2 (germline): MDHEN, SYDVKM. CDR3 DNA: TGTGCCAGCAGTCCTGGACAGTCCGTCACTGAAGCTTTCTTT. Its protein product is CASSPGQSVTEAFF.

The chain has TRBV5-6 and TRBJ2-1; D is perhaps TRBD1 (6 bases). There are 15 residues in the CDR3. Trimming removed 1 base from V and 0 bases from J, with 8 bases in between. CDR1 and CDR2 (germline): SGHDT, YYEEEE. CDR3 nucleotides: TGTGCCAGCAGCTTGATGACAGGCTCCTACAATGAGCAGTTCTTC. It yields the protein CASSLMTGSYNEQFF.

The chain carries TRBV7-2 and TRBJ1-5, with no clear D. This CDR3 has 15 amino acids. Trimming cost V 6 bases and J 4 bases, with 16 bases left between them. CDR1 SGHTA and CDR2 FQGNSA come from the germline V gene. The CDR3 nucleotides read TGTGCCAGCAGTCTTAGCCGAACCCCTAATCAGCCCCAGCATTTT. Protein sequence: CASSLSRTPNQPQHF.

This clone was recorded only once. The V call is TRBV5-4, the J call TRBJ2-3; D might be TRBD1 (5 bases). V was pared by 0 bases and J by 4 bases, with 18 bases between. The CDR3 is 17 residues long. The V gene's germline CDR1 is SGHNT and CDR2 YYREEE (reference sequence). CDR3 bases: TGTGCCAGCAGCTTGGGGTGGCAGGGAAGAACCCCAGATACGCAGTATTTT. Translated, it gives CASSLGWQGRTPDTQYF.

The V and J genes are TRBV5-4 and TRBJ1-2; D not resolved. The germline gives CDR1 SGHNT, CDR2 YYREEE (reference sequence). The CDR3 loop spans 15 amino acids. Trimming left V 0 bases short and J 0 bases short, with 9 bases between. CDR3 protein: CASSLDLTANYGYTF. The CDR3 DNA reads as TGTGCCAGCAGCTTGGATCTTACAGCTAACTATGGCTACACCTTC.

The chain is built from TRBV7-2 and TRBJ2-1, with 12 bases matching TRBD2. Trimming at V came to 5 bases and at J to 14 bases, leaving 13 bases not matched to a gene. Germline CDR1 and CDR2: SGHTA and FQGNSA. CDR3 length: 15 residues. The CDR3 DNA is TGTGCCAGCAGCCCGTCGGGGCTAGCGGGGGGGCAAGAGTTCTTC. Translation gives CASSPSGLAGGQEFF.

This chain connects TRBV9 to TRBJ1-2, with TRBD1 identical over 9 bases. The V segment lost 0 bases and the J segment 1 base; nucleotides outside the gene matches: 4. Per the germline V gene, CDR1 is SGDLS and CDR2 is YYNGEE. CDR3 length: 16 residues. The CDR3 loop reads CASSVAQGAFNYGYTF. As DNA, the CDR3 is TGTGCCAGCAGCGTAGCACAGGGGGCGTTTAACTATGGCTACACCTTC. The variable domain in full, completed from reference TRBV9 and TRBJ1-2, reads DSGVTQTPKHLITATGQRVTLRCSPRSGDLSVYWYQQSLDQGLQFLIQYYNGEERAKGNILERFSAQQFPDLHSELNLSSLELGDSALYFCASSVAQGAFNYGYTFGSGTRLTVV.